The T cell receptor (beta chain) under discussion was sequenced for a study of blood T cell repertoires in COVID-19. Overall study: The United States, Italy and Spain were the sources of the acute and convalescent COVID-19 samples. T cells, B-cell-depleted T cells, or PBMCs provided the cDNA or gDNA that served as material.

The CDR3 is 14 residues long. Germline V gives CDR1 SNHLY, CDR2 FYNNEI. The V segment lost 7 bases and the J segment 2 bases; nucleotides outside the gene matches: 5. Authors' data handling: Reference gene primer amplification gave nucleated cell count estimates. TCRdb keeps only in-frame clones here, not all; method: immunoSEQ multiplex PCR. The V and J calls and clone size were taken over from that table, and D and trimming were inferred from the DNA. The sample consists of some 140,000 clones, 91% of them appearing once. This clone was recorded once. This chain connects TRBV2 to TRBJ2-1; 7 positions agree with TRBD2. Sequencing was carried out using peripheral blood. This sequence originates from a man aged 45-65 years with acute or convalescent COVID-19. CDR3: CASTAGATYNEQFF. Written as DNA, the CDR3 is TGTGCCAGCACTGCGGGAGCTACCTACAATGAGCAGTTCTTC.